This is a list of T cell receptor beta chains from one sample in a study of blood T cell repertoires in COVID-19. Clones were sequenced by immunoSEQ multiplex PCR, and TCRdb holds only the in-frame ones, with some missing. Among about 240,000 clones listed, approximately 78% were seen once. Input material: peripheral blood. The receptors derive from a woman in her sixties or seventies with active or convalescent COVID-19. CDR3s include the opening cysteine and the closing phenylalanine or tryptophan. A D gene is named only where the DNA matches it firmly. Size values are once, few and many counts, or a class for expanded clones, and some rows have none.

V gene	J gene	clone size	D gene	CDR3 protein	CDR3 DNA
TRBV9	TRBJ1-5	.	.	CASSPHQDQPQHF	TGTGCCAGCAGCCCCCATCAGGATCAGCCCCAGCATTTT
TRBV7-9	TRBJ2-1	.	TRBD1	CASSQTGGIEQFF	TGTGCCAGCAGCCAGACAGGGGGTATTGAGCAGTTCTTC
TRBV7-6	TRBJ1-6	.	.	CASSSDLNSPLHF	TGTGCCAGCAGCTCCGATCTAAATTCACCCCTCCACTTT
TRBV10-3	TRBJ1-2	once	.	CAISHDQGGYTF	TGTGCCATCAGCCACGACCAGGGTGGCTACACCTTC
TRBV5-1	TRBJ1-2	few	.	CASSMMAGSTYGYTF	TGCGCCAGCAGCATGATGGCAGGTTCTACTTATGGCTACACCTTC
TRBV27	TRBJ2-7	few	TRBD2	CASSYQSSGGPYEQYF	TGTGCCAGCAGTTACCAATCTAGCGGGGGACCCTACGAGCAGTACTTC
TRBV19	TRBJ2-1	.	TRBD1	CASKEGQGVYNEQFF	TGTGCCAGTAAGGAGGGACAGGGGGTCTACAATGAGCAGTTCTTC
TRBV6-5	TRBJ1-5	once	.	CASSSDRQYSNQPQHF	TGTGCCAGCAGTTCCGACAGGCAGTATAGCAATCAGCCCCAGCATTTT
TRBV7-7	TRBJ1-3	.	TRBD1	CASSLGSGTGSGNTIYF	TGTGCCAGCAGCTTGGGATCTGGGACAGGCTCTGGAAACACCATATATTTT
TRBV6-5	TRBJ2-7	.	.	CASTVGPSPYEQYF	TGTGCCAGCACGGTGGGGCCCTCCCCCTACGAGCAGTACTTC
TRBV2	TRBJ2-7	.	TRBD2	CASTRLAGTYEQYF	TGTGCCAGCACCAGACTAGCGGGCACCTACGAGCAGTACTTC
TRBV6-5	TRBJ2-1	.	.	CASSYSTTGYNEQFF	TGTGCCAGCAGTTACTCGACGACAGGCTACAATGAGCAGTTCTTC
TRBV6-6	TRBJ2-7	.	.	CASSLGVIGDEQYF	TGTGCCAGCAGTCTAGGGGTTATAGGGGACGAGCAGTACTTC
TRBV4-2	TRBJ1-5	.	TRBD1	CASRITGGSVQPQHF	TGTGCCAGCAGGATAACAGGGGGGTCAGTCCAGCCCCAGCATTTT
TRBV4-1	TRBJ2-7	.	.	CASSQVVPGVGYEQYF	TGCGCCAGCAGCCAAGTTGTTCCAGGGGTCGGCTACGAGCAGTACTTC
TRBV5-4	TRBJ1-3	.	.	CASSLRGGSAGNTIYF	TGTGCCAGCAGCTTGCGGGGAGGTTCGGCTGGAAACACCATATATTTT
TRBV30	TRBJ1-2	once	.	CAWSVQHINYGYTF	TGTGCCTGGAGTGTCCAACACATTAACTATGGCTACACCTTC
TRBV24-1	TRBJ2-1	.	.	CATTKGDSSKPYNEQFF	TGTGCCACCACCAAGGGCGACTCTAGCAAACCCTACAATGAGCAGTTCTTC
TRBV12-5	TRBJ1-6	.	TRBD1	CAGSTGANSPLHF	TGTGCTGGGTCGACAGGGGCTAATTCACCCCTCCACTTT
TRBV3-1/TRBV3-2	TRBJ1-5	.	.	CASSQARYSNQPQHF	TGTGCCAGCAGCCAGGCCCGATATAGCAATCAGCCCCAGCATTTT
TRBV7-2	TRBJ2-1	.	.	CASSSRGGTGMNEQFF	TGTGCCAGCAGCTCCCGGGGAGGGACAGGCATGAATGAGCAGTTCTTC
TRBV19	TRBJ1-4	.	TRBD1	CASTPGETGQANEKLFF	TGTGCCAGTACCCCCGGGGAAACGGGACAGGCTAATGAAAAACTGTTTTTT
TRBV15	TRBJ1-1	few	TRBD1	CATSRDPYRGLSNTEAFF	TGTGCCACCAGCAGAGATCCGTACAGGGGGCTTTCTAACACTGAAGCTTTCTTT
TRBV27	TRBJ2-7	.	.	CASPKGQGKPYEQYF	TGTGCCAGCCCCAAGGGGCAGGGGAAGCCCTACGAGCAGTACTTC
TRBV27	TRBJ2-3	.	.	CASSPSRVWTDTQYF	TGTGCCAGCAGTCCCTCCAGGGTATGGACAGATACGCAGTATTTT
TRBV19	TRBJ2-3	.	TRBD2	CATGGLAGGTDTQYF	TGTGCCACCGGGGGACTAGCGGGGGGCACAGATACGCAGTATTTT
TRBV7-9	TRBJ2-1	.	.	CASSLSRSSYNEQFF	TGTGCCAGCAGCTTAAGTCGGAGCTCCTACAATGAGCAGTTCTTC
TRBV5-5	TRBJ1-4	.	TRBD1	CASSPGQINEKLFF	TGTGCCAGCAGCCCGGGACAGATAAATGAAAAACTGTTTTTT
TRBV7-2	TRBJ1-4	.	.	CASSPAPVREKLFF	TGTGCCAGCAGCCCAGCCCCCGTGAGGGAAAAACTGTTTTTT
TRBV2	TRBJ1-3	.	.	CASSSGDTIYF	TGTGCCAGCAGTTCGGGGGACACCATATATTTT
TRBV6-6	TRBJ2-1	.	TRBD2	CASSYGGGNNEQFF	TGTGCCAGCAGTTACGGCGGGGGGAACAATGAGCAGTTCTTC
TRBV19	TRBJ1-2	.	.	CASSRERSYGYTF	TGTGCCAGTTCACGGGAGAGGAGCTATGGCTACACCTTC
TRBV18	TRBJ2-2	.	TRBD1	CASSPVGQGGTGELFF	TGTGCCAGCTCACCAGTCGGACAGGGTGGGACCGGGGAGCTGTTTTTT
TRBV5-1	TRBJ2-3	many	.	CASSSQGTADTQYF	TGCGCCAGCAGCTCACAGGGTACGGCAGATACGCAGTATTTT
TRBV6-2/TRBV6-3	TRBJ1-1	.	.	CASSSPTVNTEAFF	TGTGCCAGCAGTTCCCCGACAGTGAACACTGAAGCTTTCTTT
TRBV18	TRBJ1-2	many	.	CASSPEKTLNGYTF	TGTGCCAGCTCACCAGAGAAGACACTTAATGGCTACACCTTC
TRBV5-1	TRBJ1-1	.	TRBD1	CASRTPQGRTDTEAFF	TGCGCCAGCAGGACCCCACAGGGGAGGACGGACACTGAAGCTTTCTTT
TRBV6-5	TRBJ1-3	.	.	CASSPTWGGDIYF	TGTGCCAGCAGTCCCACTTGGGGAGGCGACATATATTTT
TRBV5-5	TRBJ2-7	.	TRBD1	CASSPGQTYEQYF	TGTGCCAGCAGCCCGGGACAGACCTACGAGCAGTACTTC
TRBV9	TRBJ2-7	.	TRBD1	CASSVGQGAPSYEQYF	TGTGCCAGCAGCGTAGGGCAGGGGGCCCCATCCTACGAGCAGTACTTC
TRBV27	TRBJ1-3	.	.	CASRLTGGNTIYF	TGTGCCAGCAGGCTAACCGGTGGAAACACCATATATTTT
TRBV10-3	TRBJ2-7	.	.	CAISAGAGEREQYF	TGTGCCATCAGTGCTGGTGCCGGGGAGAGAGAGCAGTACTTC
TRBV19	TRBJ2-4	.	TRBD2	CASSIGLAGGMGAKNIQYF	TGTGCCAGTAGTATAGGACTAGCGGGGGGTATGGGCGCCAAAAACATTCAGTACTTC
TRBV18	TRBJ1-1	.	TRBD1	CASSLGQGSTEAFF	TGTGCCAGCTCACTTGGACAGGGGAGCACTGAAGCTTTCTTT
TRBV6-2/TRBV6-3	TRBJ2-7	.	.	CASSYAGAVTYEQYF	TGTGCCAGCAGTTACGCAGGGGCCGTTACCTACGAGCAGTACTTC
TRBV10-3	TRBJ1-1	once	.	CAISDRASEAFF	TGTGCCATCAGTGACAGGGCTTCTGAAGCTTTCTTT
TRBV10-1	TRBJ1-6	.	.	CASNAPLEILGSPLHF	TGCGCCAGCAACGCCCCACTGGAGATTTTAGGTTCACCCCTCCACTTT
TRBV23-1	TRBJ2-1	.	.	CASTHTSSYNEQFF	TGCGCCAGCACCCACACGTCCTCCTACAATGAGCAGTTCTTC
TRBV12-3/TRBV12-4	TRBJ1-2	.	.	CASRGLSTGYTF	TGTGCCAGCAGGGGACTTTCGACGGGCTACACCTTC
TRBV6-2/TRBV6-3	TRBJ2-2	.	.	CASSPGWELFF	TGTGCCAGCAGCCCCGGTTGGGAGCTGTTTTTT
TRBV6-4	TRBJ2-1	.	TRBD1	CASSDLGAGGLSNEQFF	TGTGCCAGCAGTGACCTAGGGGCAGGGGGCCTGTCAAATGAGCAGTTCTTC
TRBV10-1	TRBJ1-1	.	.	CASSETGRAFF	TGCGCCAGCAGTGAGACAGGGAGAGCTTTCTTT